This T cell receptor beta chain was sequenced during a study of blood T cell repertoires in COVID-19. Whole-study context: The study drew acute and convalescent COVID-19 samples from the United States, Italy and Spain.

Original handling: The assay estimated nucleated cells by amplifying reference gene primers. The assay was immunoSEQ multiplex PCR, and TCRdb's table has in-frame clones only and misses some. V and J calls and clone size follow that table, whereas D and trimming were derived from the DNA. The sample carries 240,000 or so clones, around 88% recorded once. This clonotype was obtained from a woman aged 25 to 45 who had recovered from COVID-19. Source material: peripheral blood.

The CDR3 here is CASSLMGAAVDTQYF. CDR3 nucleotides: TGTGCCAGCAGCTTAATGGGGGCCGCCGTGGATACGCAGTATTTT. The V gene is TRBV7-3, the J gene TRBJ2-3; D is possibly TRBD1 (6 bases). The germline V and J ends were trimmed by 1 base and 6 bases, with 14 bases remaining between them. The CDR3 runs 15 residues. Germline CDR1 is SGHTA and CDR2 is FQGTGA.